These 16 T cell receptor beta chains originate from one sample sequenced in a study of beta chain features in type 1 diabetes. Since all of the isolated RNA was reverse transcribed, expressed TCRB transcripts were what got sequenced. The protocol was immunoSEQ multiplex PCR, while the TCRdb copy is restricted to in-frame clones and leaves out a portion. The data show around 310,000 clones, approximately 10% seen once. Source material: naive CD4+ T cells from blood. The receptor set was obtained from a woman aged 30 to 39 in good health.

Only one count was recorded for this clone. In the same sample, other DNA sequences code for this CDR3. CDR3 residues: CASSLGQGNEKLFF. The CDR3 DNA reads TGTGCCAGCAGCTTGGGACAGGGAAATGAAAAACTGTTTTTT. The chain combines TRBV7-9 with TRBJ1-4, with TRBD1 matching 9 bases. The CDR3 consists of 14 residues. V was clipped by 3 bases and J by 5 bases; unmatched bases: 1. Germline V gene lookup returns CDR1 SEHNR and CDR2 FQNEAQ (reference sequence).

This clone was observed a handful of times. This chain connects TRBV5-1 to TRBJ1-4; 7 nucleotides agree with TRBD1. CDR1 and CDR2 (germline): SGHRS, YFSETQ. The CDR3 length is 14 residues. Unmatched junction bases numbered 8, after V lost 4 bases and J lost 8 bases. The CDR3 region has the DNA TGCGCCAGCAGCGCAGGACAGGCGGTCGAAAAACTGTTTTTT. The encoded protein is CASSAGQAVEKLFF.

This rearrangement joins TRBV14 to TRBJ1-1, with TRBD1 identical over 8 bases. The J segment lost 4 bases and the V segment lost 4 bases, leaving 14 bases of the junction unmatched. CDR1 SGHDN and CDR2 FVKESK come from the germline V gene. There are 17 residues in the CDR3. This CDR3 reads CASSLFRQGIIGTEAFF. In nucleotides, the CDR3 is TGTGCCAGCAGCCTCTTTCGACAGGGGATTATCGGCACTGAAGCTTTCTTT.

This clone was counted only a few times. The chain combines TRBV7-5 with TRBJ2-1; the table names TRBD1, a call not compared with the DNA. TRBV7-5 is shown as a pseudogene. The CDR3 covers 14 residues. Written as DNA, the CDR3 is TGTGCCAGAAGCAAGGGGGTCTGCTACAATGAGCAGTTCTTC. Protein sequence: CARSKGVCYNEQFF.

This chain links TRBV5-1 with TRBJ2-5, with a weak D call TRBD2 (6 bases). Trimming pared 4 bases from V and 5 bases from J, leaving 18 bases between. Germline loops: CDR1 SGHRS, CDR2 YFSETQ. CDR3 length equals 15 residues. Here the CDR3 reads CASSQDVSGVETQYF. The CDR3 nucleotides are TGCGCCAGCAGCCAGGACGTTAGCGGAGTGGAGACCCAGTACTTC.

A few counts support this clone. CDR3: CAISPLAGDTEQYF. The CDR3 coding sequence is TGTGCCATCAGTCCGCTAGCGGGAGATACCGAGCAGTACTTC. The V and J genes are TRBV10-3 and TRBJ2-7; 10 positions match TRBD2. V trimming: 5 bases; J trimming: 6 bases; junction bases outside the gene matches: 7. Germline V gene sequence: CDR1 ENHRY, CDR2 SYGVKD. The CDR3 is 14 amino acids.

A few counts support this clone. The genes are TRBV18 and TRBJ2-1, with TRBD1 matching 7 bases. In germline, CDR1 is KGHSH, CDR2 LQKENI. This CDR3 has 15 residues. The V gene end was trimmed by 5 bases and the J gene end by 4 bases; junction bases not matched to a gene: 8. The CDR3 loop is CASSKSGTAYNEQFF. In DNA form, the CDR3 reads TGTGCCAGCTCAAAGTCCGGGACAGCATACAATGAGCAGTTCTTC.

V is TRBV7-6 and J is TRBJ2-1, with D perhaps matching TRBD2 (5 bases). The CDR3 consists of 14 residues. CDR1 is SGHVS, CDR2 FNYEAQ, per germline. The V gene lost 2 bases and the J gene lost 2 bases, with 7 bases spanning the gap. CDR3 protein: CASSLLGTYNEQFF. The CDR3 DNA is TGTGCCAGCAGCTTACTCGGGACCTACAATGAGCAGTTCTTC.

The V and J genes are TRBV27 and TRBJ2-5; D might be TRBD1 (6 bases). This CDR3 comprises 13 residues. V lost 6 bases, J lost 2 bases, and 10 bases lay in between. Per the germline V gene, CDR1 is MNHEY and CDR2 is SMNVEV (reference sequence). CDR3 DNA: TGTGCCAGCAGCGGCAGGGGACAAGAGACCCAGTACTTC. The encoded protein is CASSGRGQETQYF.

This chain joins TRBV18 and TRBJ2-7, with D possibly TRBD2 on 7 matching bases. From germline, CDR1 is KGHSH and CDR2 LQKENI. The germline V and J ends were trimmed by 0 bases and 6 bases, with 15 bases remaining between them. This CDR3 has 15 residues. The chain's CDR3 is CASSPPGAGAGEQYF. Written as DNA, the CDR3 is TGTGCCAGCTCACCACCTGGCGCGGGGGCAGGCGAGCAGTACTTC.

The chain has TRBV7-2 and TRBJ2-1; D unresolved. Germline-derived CDR1 and CDR2 are SGHTA and FQGNSA. V lost 1 base, J lost 10 bases, and 5 bases lay in between. CDR3 size: 11 residues. The CDR3 DNA follows: TGTGCCAGCAGCTTAGTCGAGGAGCAGTTCTTC. It yields the protein CASSLVEEQFF.

This clone showed up just a few times. This rearrangement joins TRBV9 to TRBJ2-5, with D possibly matching TRBD1 (5 bases). CDR1 and CDR2 from the germline V gene are SGDLS and YYNGEE. V was trimmed by 3 bases and J by 1 base, leaving 16 bases between them. The CDR3 extends over 16 amino acids. DNA for the CDR3: TGTGCCAGCAGCGAGGGGTCGCTGGCCCTCCAAGAGACCCAGTACTTC. It specifies CASSEGSLALQETQYF.

The gene calls are TRBV10-3 and TRBJ1-5, with D hard to call. Trimming removed 4 bases from V and 5 bases from J, with 12 bases in between. Germline loops: CDR1 ENHRY, CDR2 SYGVKD. The CDR3 is 14 residues long. The CDR3 sequence is CAISVQDGDQPQHF. CDR3 nucleotides: TGTGCCATCAGTGTTCAGGACGGGGATCAGCCCCAGCATTTT.

This clone was counted a few times. The J gene is TRBJ2-1, the V gene TRBV6-4; no reliable D call. CDR3 size: 15 residues. Germline V CDR1 and CDR2: MRHNA, SNTAGT. V was trimmed by 6 bases and J by 3 bases, leaving 15 bases between them. The DNA for the CDR3 is TGTGCCAGCAGCGCCTCTCCCGGTGGCTACAATGAGCAGTTCTTC. Protein sequence: CASSASPGGYNEQFF.

This sequence joins TRBV19 and TRBJ2-7, with TRBD1 identical over 12 bases. This CDR3 is built from 16 residues. V gave up 5 bases and J gave up 5 bases; unmatched junction bases: 10. Per germline, CDR1 LNHDA and CDR2 SQIVND (reference sequence). In DNA, the CDR3 is TGTGCCAGTAGTCCAATTCTCCGGGACAGGGGGCACGAGCAGTACTTC. Protein product: CASSPILRDRGHEQYF. Looking up the rest from reference TRBV19 and TRBJ2-7 gives the full variable domain: DGGITQSPKYLFRKEGQNVTLSCEQNLNHDAMYWYRQDPGQGLRLIYYSQIVNDFQKGDIAEGYSVSREKKESFPLTVTSAQKNPTAFYLCASSPILRDRGHEQYFGPGTRLTVT.

V usage is TRBV6-5 and J usage is TRBJ2-1; D is unclear. Germline values: CDR1 MNHEY, CDR2 SVGAGI. CDR3 length: 15 amino acids. The V and J ends lost 0 bases and 3 bases respectively, with 9 bases between them. The CDR3 protein is CASSYSGEYYNEQFF. CDR3 coding DNA: TGTGCCAGCAGTTACTCGGGCGAATACTACAATGAGCAGTTCTTC.